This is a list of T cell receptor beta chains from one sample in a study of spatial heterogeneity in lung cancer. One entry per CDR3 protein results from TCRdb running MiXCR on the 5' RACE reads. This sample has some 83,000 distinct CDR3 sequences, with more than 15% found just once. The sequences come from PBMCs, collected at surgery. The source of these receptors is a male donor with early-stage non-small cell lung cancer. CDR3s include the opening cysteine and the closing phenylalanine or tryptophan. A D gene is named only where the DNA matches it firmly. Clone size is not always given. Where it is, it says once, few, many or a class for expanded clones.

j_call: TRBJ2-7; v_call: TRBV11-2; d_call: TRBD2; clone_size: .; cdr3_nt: TGTGCCAGCAGTCTAGGGGGACTAGCCTGGAGGGAGCAGTACTTC; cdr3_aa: CASSLGGLAWREQYF
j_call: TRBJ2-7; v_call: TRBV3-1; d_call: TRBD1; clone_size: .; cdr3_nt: TGTGCCAGCAGCCGGGGACAGGAGACCTACGAGCAGTACTTC; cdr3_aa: CASSRGQETYEQYF
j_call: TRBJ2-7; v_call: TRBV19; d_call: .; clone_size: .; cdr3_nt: TGTGCCAGTAGTCCGGGGGACTTTGGAGCCTACGAGCAGTACTTC; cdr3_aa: CASSPGDFGAYEQYF
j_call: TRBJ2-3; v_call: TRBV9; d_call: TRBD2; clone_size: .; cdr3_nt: TGTGCCAGCAGCCTCTGGGAGGGGCCAGATACGCAGTATTTT; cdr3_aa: CASSLWEGPDTQYF
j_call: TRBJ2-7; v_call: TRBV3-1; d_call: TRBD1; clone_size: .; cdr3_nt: TGTGCCAGCACCTTTTCAGCCGGACAGGGTCTCGAGCAGTACTTC; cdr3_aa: CASTFSAGQGLEQYF
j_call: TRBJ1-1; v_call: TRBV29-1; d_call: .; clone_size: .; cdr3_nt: TGCAGCGTCTCCGAAGCTGAAGCTTTCTTT; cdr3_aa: CSVSEAEAFF
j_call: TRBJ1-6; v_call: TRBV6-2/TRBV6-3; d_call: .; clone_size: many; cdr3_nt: TGTGCCAGCAGTGATCGACGAGCTCAAAGGCGTTCACCCCTCCACTTT; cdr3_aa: CASSDRRAQRRSPLHF
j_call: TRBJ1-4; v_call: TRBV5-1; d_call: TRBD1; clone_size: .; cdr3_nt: TGCGCCAGCAGCCCCGGGACAGGCCTTGAAAAACTGTTTTTT; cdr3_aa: CASSPGTGLEKLFF
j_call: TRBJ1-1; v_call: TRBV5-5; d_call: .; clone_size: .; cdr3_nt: TGTGCCAGCAGTATCGGACGGTTGAACACTGAAGCTTTCTTT; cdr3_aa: CASSIGRLNTEAFF
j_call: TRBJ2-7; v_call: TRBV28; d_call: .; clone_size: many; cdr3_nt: TGTGCCAGCGGTGTAGGGATCCTCGACGAGCAGTACTTC; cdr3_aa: CASGVGILDEQYF
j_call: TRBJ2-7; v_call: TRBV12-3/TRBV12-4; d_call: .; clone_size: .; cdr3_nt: TGTGCCAGCAGCACCGGCACGGGGGCTTCCGAGCAGTACTTC; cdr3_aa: CASSTGTGASEQYF
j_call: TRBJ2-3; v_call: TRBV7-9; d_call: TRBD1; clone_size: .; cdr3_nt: TGTGCCAGCAGCTCGAACGACAGGGCGAATACGCAGTATTTT; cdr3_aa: CASSSNDRANTQYF
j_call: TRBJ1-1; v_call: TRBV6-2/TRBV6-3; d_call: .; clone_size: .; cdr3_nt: TGTGCCAGCAGTTACTCTCAAGTTGGGACTGAAGCTTTCTTT; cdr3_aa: CASSYSQVGTEAFF
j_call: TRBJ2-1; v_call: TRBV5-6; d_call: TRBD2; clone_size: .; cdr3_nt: TGTGCCAGCAGCTTTACGGCGGGAGGTCTGAGCTCCTACAATGAGCAGTTCTTC; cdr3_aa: CASSFTAGGLSSYNEQFF
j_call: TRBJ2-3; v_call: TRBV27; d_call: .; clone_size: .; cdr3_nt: TGTGCCAGCAGTTTATCGTCTGGGACGGGCACAGATACGCAGTATTTT; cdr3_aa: CASSLSSGTGTDTQYF
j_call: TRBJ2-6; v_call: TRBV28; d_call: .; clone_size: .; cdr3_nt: TGTGCCAGCAGTTTAGAATCTGGGGCCAACGTCCTGACTTTC; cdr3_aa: CASSLESGANVLTF
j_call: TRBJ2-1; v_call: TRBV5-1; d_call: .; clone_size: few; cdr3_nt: TGCGCCAGCAGGCAGTCAGGGAATGAGCAGTTCTTC; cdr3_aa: CASRQSGNEQFF
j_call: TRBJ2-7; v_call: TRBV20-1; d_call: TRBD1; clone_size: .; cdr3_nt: TGCAGTGCTAGTTCAGGGGGAACCTCCTACGAGCAGTACTTC; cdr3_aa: CSASSGGTSYEQYF
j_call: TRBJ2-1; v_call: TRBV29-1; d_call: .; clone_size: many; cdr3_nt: TGCAGCGTTGAACGGTACAATGAGCAGTTCTTC; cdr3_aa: CSVERYNEQFF
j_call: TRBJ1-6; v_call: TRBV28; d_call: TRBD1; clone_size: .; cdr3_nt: TGTGCCAGCGGCGGCGGACAGGGAAGTTATAATTCACCCCTCCACTTT; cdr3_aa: CASGGGQGSYNSPLHF
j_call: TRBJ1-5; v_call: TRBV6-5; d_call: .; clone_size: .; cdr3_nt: TGTGCCAGCAGACGGGACAACAATCAGCCCCAGCATTTT; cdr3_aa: CASRRDNNQPQHF
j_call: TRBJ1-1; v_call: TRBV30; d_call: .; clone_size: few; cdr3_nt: TGTGCCTGGAATCTTCTTGAGGGGACTGAAGCTTTCTTT; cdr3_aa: CAWNLLEGTEAFF
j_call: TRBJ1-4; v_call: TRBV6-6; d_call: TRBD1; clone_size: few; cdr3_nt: TGTGCCAGCAGACCTACCCCGGGACAGGGGAATGAAAAACTGTTTTTT; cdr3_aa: CASRPTPGQGNEKLFF
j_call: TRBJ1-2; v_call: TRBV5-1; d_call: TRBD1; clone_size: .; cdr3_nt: TGCGCCAGCAGCACGACAGGGGGCGGAAACTATGGCTACACCTTC; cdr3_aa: CASSTTGGGNYGYTF
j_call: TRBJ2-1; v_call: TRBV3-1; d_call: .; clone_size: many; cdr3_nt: TGTGCCAGCAGCCAGGCAGGGTGGCCCGGGCAGTTCTTC; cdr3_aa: CASSQAGWPGQFF
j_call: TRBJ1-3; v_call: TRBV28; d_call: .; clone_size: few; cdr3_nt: TGTGCCAGCAGTTTATGGTACAAGAGCTCTGGAAACACCATATATTTT; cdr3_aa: CASSLWYKSSGNTIYF
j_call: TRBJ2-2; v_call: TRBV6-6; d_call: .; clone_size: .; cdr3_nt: TGTGCCAGCAGTTTCTCTGTCGGGGAGCTGTTTTTT; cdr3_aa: CASSFSVGELFF
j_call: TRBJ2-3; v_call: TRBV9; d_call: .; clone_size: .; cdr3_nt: TGTGCCAGCAGCCCCGAGCTAGCGTGGGATACGCAGTATTTT; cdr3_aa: CASSPELAWDTQYF
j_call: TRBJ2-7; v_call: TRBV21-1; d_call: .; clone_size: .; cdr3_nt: TGTGCCAGCAGCGGTCGGATCCGGTGTTACGAGCAGTACTTC; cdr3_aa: CASSGRIRCYEQYF
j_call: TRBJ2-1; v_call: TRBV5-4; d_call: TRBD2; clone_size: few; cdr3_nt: TGTGCCAGCAGCTTGGTTGTAGCGGGCTCTGAGCAGTTCTTC; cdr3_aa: CASSLVVAGSEQFF
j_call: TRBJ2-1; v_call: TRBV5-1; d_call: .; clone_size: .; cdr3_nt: TGCGCCAGTTCGGGGGCGGCGGAGCAGTTCTTC; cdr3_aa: CASSGAAEQFF
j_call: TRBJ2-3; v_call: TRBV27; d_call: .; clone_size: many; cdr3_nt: TGTGCCAGCAGTTGGAAAAGAAGCAGGGGGGGCACAGATACGCAGTATTTT; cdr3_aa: CASSWKRSRGGTDTQYF
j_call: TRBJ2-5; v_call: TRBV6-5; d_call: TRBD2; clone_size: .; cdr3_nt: TGTGCCAGCAGTTACTTCTCCGGGGGGGGCCAAGAGACCCAGTACTTC; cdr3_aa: CASSYFSGGGQETQYF
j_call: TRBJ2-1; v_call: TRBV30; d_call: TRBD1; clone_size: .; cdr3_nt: TGTGCCTGGAGTGTCGGGACAGGGACCTACAATGAGCAGTTCTTC; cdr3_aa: CAWSVGTGTYNEQFF
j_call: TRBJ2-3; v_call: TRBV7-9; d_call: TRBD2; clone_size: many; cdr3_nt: TGTGCCAGCAGCTCGCCACCCGGGACTAGCCTCACAGATACGCAGTATTTT; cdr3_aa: CASSSPPGTSLTDTQYF